This T cell receptor (beta chain) was identified during a study of blood T cell repertoires in COVID-19. CDR1 is LNHDA, CDR2 SQIVND, per germline (reference sequence). There are 15 residues in the CDR3. V was pared by 5 bases and J by 4 bases, with 12 bases between. Generated by immunoSEQ multiplex PCR, the TCRdb table keeps only in-frame clones and is missing some. The profile shows about 190,000 clones, about four fifths of them singletons. This rearrangement joins TRBV19 to TRBJ2-6; tentative D call: TRBD1 (6 bases). The receptor was derived from a woman aged 70-85 years with active or convalescent COVID-19. The specimen was peripheral blood. CDR3 sequence: CASSPQGLGANVLTF. The DNA of the CDR3 is TGTGCCAGTAGTCCACAGGGTTTAGGGGCCAACGTCCTGACTTTC.